Each of the 10 T cell receptor beta chains below was sequenced from the same sample in a study of cytomegalovirus exposure and HLA in healthy donors. Vbeta (60) and Jbeta (13) primers were used in the PCR. Repertoires were generated with immunoSEQ multiplex PCR, while TCRdb's copy carries only in-frame clones and drops some. The data contain 120,000 or so clones, approximately 80% of them singletons. The material sequenced was PBMCs. These receptors came from a middle-aged man in good health and CMV-seropositive.

CDR3 loop: CASRLGGGVNTEAFF. CDR3 nucleotide sequence: TGTGCCAGCAGGCTGGGAGGGGGGGTGAACACTGAAGCTTTCTTT. This chain uses TRBV6-5 with TRBJ1-1, with D tentatively TRBD1 (6 bases). The CDR3 runs to 15 residues. Trimming pared 6 bases from V and 0 bases from J, leaving 14 bases between. CDR1 MNHEY and CDR2 SVGAGI come from the germline V gene.

This chain links TRBV7-8 with TRBJ2-7; 7 bases agree with TRBD1. Germline trimming cut 5 bases from V and 3 bases from J; bases unmatched to any gene: 10. The CDR3 length is 15 residues. Germline CDR1 SGHVS, CDR2 FQNEAQ. Written as DNA, the CDR3 is TGTGCCAGCAGCCCAAGGACAGGTATAAACTACGAGCAGTACTTC. Protein sequence: CASSPRTGINYEQYF.

In its sample, this clone was seen a few times. The rearrangement links TRBV5-6 to TRBJ1-5, with TRBD1 matching over 9 bases. V trimming: 3 bases; J trimming: 7 bases; junction bases outside the gene matches: 5. The CDR3 is 14 amino acids. Germline CDR1 is SGHDT and CDR2 is YYEEEE. CDR3 loop: CASSWGQGGQPQHF. In DNA form, the CDR3 reads TGTGCCAGCAGCTGGGGACAGGGTGGCCAGCCCCAGCATTTT.

The V gene is TRBV18, the J gene TRBJ2-3, with D perhaps matching TRBD2 (6 bases). Germline assignment: CDR1 KGHSH and CDR2 LQKENI. The CDR3 consists of 15 residues. The V gene lost 3 bases and the J gene lost 1 base, with 11 bases spanning the gap. The CDR3 DNA reads as TGTGCCAGCTCACCGGGACTCGTAGGCACAGATACGCAGTATTTT. It specifies CASSPGLVGTDTQYF.

The chain couples TRBV7-2 to TRBJ2-1, with 13 bases lining up with TRBD2. This CDR3 is built from 15 residues. V was pared by 4 bases and J by 8 bases, with 5 bases of the junction left unmatched. Germline CDR1 and CDR2: SGHTA and FQGNSA. In DNA form, the CDR3 reads TGTGCCAGCAGCTCCCGACTAGCGGGGGGCGATGAGCAGTTCTTC. Protein product: CASSSRLAGGDEQFF.

This chain uses TRBV18 with TRBJ1-1; TRBD1 aligns across 7 bases. Germline loops: CDR1 KGHSH, CDR2 LQKENI. CDR3 size: 12 residues. Trimming removed 3 bases from V and 5 bases from J; junction bases left unmatched: 0. The CDR3 DNA reads as TGTGCCAGCTCACCGGACAGGACTGAAGCTTTCTTT. Amino acids: CASSPDRTEAFF.

The J gene is TRBJ2-7, the V gene TRBV10-1; 11 bases fit TRBD2. The CDR3 consists of 16 residues. J lost 7 bases, V lost 4 bases, and 12 bases had no gene match. Germline V gives CDR1 WNHNN, CDR2 SYGVQD (reference sequence). The CDR3 loop is CASSGVLAGVLGEQYF. The CDR3 nucleotides read TGCGCCAGCAGTGGGGTACTAGCGGGAGTCTTGGGAGAGCAGTACTTC.

J is TRBJ2-3 and V is TRBV5-1, with TRBD2 as a possible D gene (6 bases). Germline V gene lookup returns CDR1 SGHRS and CDR2 YFSETQ. The CDR3 loop spans 13 amino acids. Trimming stripped 3 bases from V and 4 bases from J, with 9 bases between. The CDR3 here is CASSSSGADTQYF. The CDR3 DNA reads as TGCGCCAGCAGCTCGTCGGGGGCAGATACGCAGTATTTT.

The CDR3 sequence: CASSHGAGDNEQFF. The DNA of the CDR3 is TGCGCCAGCAGCCACGGAGCGGGGGACAATGAGCAGTTCTTC. V and J are TRBV4-3 and TRBJ2-1; 8 bases align to TRBD2. After removal of 3 bases from V and 5 bases from J, the junction contained 3 bases not matched to a gene. CDR3 length: 14 amino acids. The germline CDR1 and CDR2 sequences are LGHNA and YSLEER.

The chain has TRBV5-8 and TRBJ2-1, with TRBD2 identical over 11 bases. V was pared by 5 bases and J by 3 bases, with 10 bases of the junction left unmatched. This CDR3 is 17 amino acids long. The germline V gene has CDR1 SGHTS and CDR2 YDEGEE. CDR3 sequence: CASSYTGTSGNYNEQFF. The CDR3 DNA follows: TGTGCCAGCAGTTATACCGGGACTAGCGGCAACTACAATGAGCAGTTCTTC.